These T cell receptor beta chains were read from a single sample in a study of T cell responses to AZD1222 COVID-19 vaccine. The data were produced by immunoSEQ multiplex PCR, yet TCRdb's version contains in-frame clones alone and is incomplete. The sample includes about 110,000 clones, roughly 87% seen only once; the top ten take 3% to 3.5%. This specimen consisted of peripheral blood, obtained on day 0 of MenACWY control vaccination. The receptors shown here come from an adult in good health. Both conserved end residues are part of each CDR3. A D gene is named only where the DNA matches it firmly. Some rows have no size entry. The others give once, few or many, or a class for an expanded clone.

14 . TRBJ2-7 TRBV2 . TGTGCCAGCAGATTGGCCTTTTCTTCCTACGAGCAGTACTTC CASRLAFSSYEQYF
13 . TRBJ1-5 TRBV28 . TGTGCCAGCAAGGCCTATAGCAATCAGCCCCAGCATTTT CASKAYSNQPQHF
16 . TRBJ1-3 TRBV13 . TGTGCCAGCAGCTTGCGCACAGGACACTCTGGAAACACCATATATTTT CASSLRTGHSGNTIYF
15 . TRBJ2-6 TRBV7-3 . TGTGCCAGCAGCTCCTTGACCGCTGGGGCCAACGTCCTGACTTTC CASSSLTAGANVLTF
17 . TRBJ1-1 TRBV19 TRBD1 TGTGCCAGTAGTTCCCAACCCAGGACAGGGCCGAACACTGAAGCTTTCTTT CASSSQPRTGPNTEAFF
19 . TRBJ2-1 TRBV7-9 TRBD2 TGTGCCAGCAGCTTAGTCCGACTAGCGGGGGCCCTCCGGATCGGTGAGCAGTTCTTC CASSLVRLAGALRIGEQFF
17 . TRBJ2-1 TRBV23-1 TRBD1 TGCGCCAGCAGTCAATCTAGGGGACAGGGACCATCCAATGAGCAGTTCTTC CASSQSRGQGPSNEQFF
17 . TRBJ2-2 TRBV9 . TGTGCCAGCAGCGTAGCAGCGGACCCAATGGAGACCTGGGAGCTGTTTTTT CASSVAADPMETWELFF
15 . TRBJ2-7 TRBV30 . TGTGCCTGCACGACAAGCCAGAACTATTTCTACGAGCAGTACTTC CACTTSQNYFYEQYF
15 . TRBJ2-7 TRBV6-5 . TGTGCCAGCAGTTACCTAGGTGGGGGACTTTACGAGCAGTACTTC CASSYLGGGLYEQYF
13 . TRBJ1-1 TRBV19 . TGTGCCAGTAGCGACGCGGGCGACACTGAAGCTTTCTTT CASSDAGDTEAFF
17 . TRBJ2-3 TRBV7-3 TRBD2 TGTGCCAGCAGCCTACGACTAGCGGGTGCTAGCACAGATACGCAGTATTTT CASSLRLAGASTDTQYF
18 . TRBJ2-7 TRBV9 . TGTGCCAGCAGCGTAGGATCCGGACTGCATGGTAGCTCCTACGAGCAGTACTTC CASSVGSGLHGSSYEQYF
14 few TRBJ1-2 TRBV6-5 . TGTGCCAGCAGTTACTCGAGCAGGGAGTATGGCTACACCTTC CASSYSSREYGYTF
15 . TRBJ1-6 TRBV29-1 . TGCAGCGTTGCTTATGACGGCCTCATTAATTCACCCCTCCACTTT CSVAYDGLINSPLHF
14 few TRBJ1-1 TRBV5-6 TRBD1 TGTGCCAGCAGCCGTCACAGGGGGCGTACTGAAGCTTTCTTT CASSRHRGRTEAFF
13 . TRBJ2-7 TRBV7-9 . TGTGCCAGCAGCTTAGCACTCTTCTACGAGCAGTACTTC CASSLALFYEQYF
16 . TRBJ1-5 TRBV24-1 . TGTGCCACCAGTGATTTCATTGGTGATAGCAATCAGCCCCAGCATTTT CATSDFIGDSNQPQHF
12 once TRBJ1-2 TRBV24-1 TRBD1 TGTGCCACCAGTGATCACGACAGGGACTGGACCTTC CATSDHDRDWTF
16 . TRBJ1-2 TRBV5-1 TRBD1 TGCGCCAGCAGCCTCGGACAGGGGGTTGCTAACTATGGCTACACCTTC CASSLGQGVANYGYTF
12 few TRBJ1-5 TRBV6-1 . TGTGCCAGCAGTGAATCGGATCAGCCCCAGCATTTT CASSESDQPQHF
14 few TRBJ1-1 TRBV11-2 . TGTGCCAGCACGAAAGGGGAGGCTGGCACTGAAGCTTTCTTT CASTKGEAGTEAFF
17 . TRBJ1-5 TRBV5-1 . TGCGCCAGCAGCCCGGTCCTTGCGGGGGGCAGGAATCAGCCCCAGCATTTT CASSPVLAGGRNQPQHF
14 . TRBJ2-7 TRBV10-1 . TGCGCCAGCAGTGAGTCAGGCGGCAACAGAGCGCAGTACTTC CASSESGGNRAQYF
13 . TRBJ1-1 TRBV2 . TGTGCCAGACGGTCAGGAGATATCCCTGAAGCTTTCTTT CARRSGDIPEAFF
13 . TRBJ1-1 TRBV19 . TGTGCCGTTACAGGGTACGCGTATACTGAAGCTTTCTTT CAVTGYAYTEAFF
11 . TRBJ2-1 TRBV28 . TGTGCCAGCAAATCCGTTGGTGAGCAGTTCTTC CASKSVGEQFF
15 . TRBJ2-3 TRBV7-3 TRBD2 TGTGCCAGCAGCCCGTCCGGGCGGGGGGTAGATACGCAGTATTTT CASSPSGRGVDTQYF
15 few TRBJ2-2 TRBV7-8 . TGTGCCAGCAGACCCTCCGCGGTGAACACCGGGGAGCTGTTTTTT CASRPSAVNTGELFF